This is a list of T cell receptor beta chains from one sample in a study of shared clonotypes between healthy human individuals. The repertoire was sequenced with immunoSEQ multiplex PCR; TCRdb's copy has only in-frame clones and lacks some. Found here are some 2,500,000 clones, 90% to 95% of them singletons; the top ten hold more than 0.35%. The material sequenced was naive CD4+ T cells from PBMCs. The receptor set was obtained from a young man in good health. Some clones in this sample may be carry-over from other donors' samples. The CDR3 runs from the conserved cysteine through the conserved F or W. The D gene is left open where the match is weak. Clone size is stated in some rows and not others, as once, few, many or a class when expanded.

clone_size: -; v_call: TRBV10-3; j_call: TRBJ1-4; d_call: -; cdr3_nt: TGTGCCATCAGAGGGGGTGAAAAACTGTTTTTT; cdr3_aa: CAIRGGEKLFF
clone_size: -; v_call: TRBV7-9; j_call: TRBJ1-1; d_call: -; cdr3_nt: TGTGCCAGTTCAAGGGGGTTTGACACGAACACTGAAGCTTTCTTT; cdr3_aa: CASSRGFDTNTEAFF
clone_size: -; v_call: TRBV6-1; j_call: TRBJ2-1; d_call: TRBD1; cdr3_nt: TGTGCCAGCAGTGGACAAGGGACAGGGGTTGTGGATGAGCAGTTCTTC; cdr3_aa: CASSGQGTGVVDEQFF
clone_size: -; v_call: TRBV9; j_call: TRBJ2-6; d_call: -; cdr3_nt: TGTGCCAGCAGCGTCTACTCTGGGGCCAACGTCCTGACTTTC; cdr3_aa: CASSVYSGANVLTF
clone_size: once; v_call: TRBV18; j_call: TRBJ2-6; d_call: TRBD2; cdr3_nt: TGTGCCAGCTCACGTAGCGGGGACTCTGGGGCCAACGTCCTGACTTTC; cdr3_aa: CASSRSGDSGANVLTF
clone_size: few; v_call: TRBV5-1; j_call: TRBJ2-5; d_call: TRBD2; cdr3_nt: TGCGCCAGCAGCCTGGGACTAGCGGGGCAAGAGACCCAGTACTTC; cdr3_aa: CASSLGLAGQETQYF
clone_size: -; v_call: TRBV5-4; j_call: TRBJ2-1; d_call: TRBD2; cdr3_nt: TGTGCCAGCAGCACGGGACTAGCGGGAGTCATAGGTGAGCAGTTCTTC; cdr3_aa: CASSTGLAGVIGEQFF
clone_size: once; v_call: TRBV4-1; j_call: TRBJ1-1; d_call: -; cdr3_nt: TGCGCCAGCAGCCAAGTTTCGGGGGAAGGGGACACTGAAGCTTTCTTT; cdr3_aa: CASSQVSGEGDTEAFF
clone_size: -; v_call: TRBV9; j_call: TRBJ2-7; d_call: -; cdr3_nt: TGTGCCAGCAGCCCCCAGACAGGACAAGGTTTCGAGCAGTACTTC; cdr3_aa: CASSPQTGQGFEQYF
clone_size: -; v_call: TRBV28; j_call: TRBJ2-2; d_call: -; cdr3_nt: TGTGCCAGCAGTTTATCCGCGTTGAACACCGGGGAGCTGTTTTTT; cdr3_aa: CASSLSALNTGELFF
clone_size: -; v_call: TRBV5-1; j_call: TRBJ2-4; d_call: -; cdr3_nt: TGCGCCAGCAGCAATCAGGGGCGGGAATTAGCTCACGCCAAAAACATTCAGTACTTC; cdr3_aa: CASSNQGRELAHAKNIQYF
clone_size: -; v_call: TRBV11-1; j_call: TRBJ2-1; d_call: -; cdr3_nt: TGTGCCAGCAGCGGAACCCGGACAGAGAATGAGCAGTTCTTC; cdr3_aa: CASSGTRTENEQFF
clone_size: -; v_call: TRBV19; j_call: TRBJ1-4; d_call: -; cdr3_nt: TGTGCCAGTAGTCCCGGACAGCCTCTTTTTAATGAAAAACTGTTTTTT; cdr3_aa: CASSPGQPLFNEKLFF
clone_size: -; v_call: TRBV9; j_call: TRBJ2-5; d_call: -; cdr3_nt: TGTGCCAGCACGCGGGACTCTCGAGAAGAGACCCAGTACTTC; cdr3_aa: CASTRDSREETQYF
clone_size: -; v_call: TRBV5-4; j_call: TRBJ1-3; d_call: -; cdr3_nt: TGTGCCAGCAGCCCGGGGGGGCTACTCTCTGGAAACACCATATATTTT; cdr3_aa: CASSPGGLLSGNTIYF
clone_size: -; v_call: TRBV15; j_call: TRBJ2-7; d_call: -; cdr3_nt: TGTGCCACCAGCAGAGCAGGGATCGACGAGCAGTACTTC; cdr3_aa: CATSRAGIDEQYF
clone_size: -; v_call: TRBV5-1; j_call: TRBJ1-1; d_call: -; cdr3_nt: TGCGCCAGCAGCTTGGGTTCTTCGGGGCAGAACACTGAAGCTTTCTTT; cdr3_aa: CASSLGSSGQNTEAFF
clone_size: -; v_call: TRBV4-2; j_call: TRBJ2-7; d_call: TRBD2; cdr3_nt: TGTGCCAGCAGCCAAGATCCTAGCGGACCCTACGAGCAGTACTTC; cdr3_aa: CASSQDPSGPYEQYF
clone_size: -; v_call: TRBV18; j_call: TRBJ2-7; d_call: TRBD1; cdr3_nt: TGTGCCAGCTCACCAACCCCCCGCAGGGGGAGCAACGAGCAGTACTTC; cdr3_aa: CASSPTPRRGSNEQYF
clone_size: -; v_call: TRBV5-1; j_call: TRBJ2-1; d_call: TRBD1; cdr3_nt: TGCGCCAGCAGCGCCGGGACAGGGGATATGAATGAGCAGTTCTTC; cdr3_aa: CASSAGTGDMNEQFF
clone_size: -; v_call: TRBV4-1; j_call: TRBJ1-2; d_call: -; cdr3_nt: TGCGCCAGCAGCCCCCAGGACAGCCCTATCTATGGCTACACCTTC; cdr3_aa: CASSPQDSPIYGYTF
clone_size: -; v_call: TRBV27; j_call: TRBJ1-4; d_call: TRBD1; cdr3_nt: TGTGCCAGCAGTTTTAGGGTCAGGGGGCGGGAAAAACTGTTTTTT; cdr3_aa: CASSFRVRGREKLFF
clone_size: -; v_call: TRBV4-2; j_call: TRBJ1-2; d_call: TRBD1; cdr3_nt: TGTGCCAGCAGCCTAATACCGGGACAGAACTTCTATGGCTACACCTTC; cdr3_aa: CASSLIPGQNFYGYTF
clone_size: once; v_call: TRBV6-6; j_call: TRBJ2-7; d_call: -; cdr3_nt: TGTGCCAGCAGTTACTCTGTGGCGACGAAAGGCTACGAGCAGTACTTC; cdr3_aa: CASSYSVATKGYEQYF
clone_size: -; v_call: TRBV5-5; j_call: TRBJ2-7; d_call: -; cdr3_nt: TGTGCCAGCAGCTTGGTCGCCTACGAGCAGTACTTC; cdr3_aa: CASSLVAYEQYF
clone_size: -; v_call: TRBV6-5; j_call: TRBJ2-5; d_call: TRBD1; cdr3_nt: TGTGCCAGCAGTTACTCGAGGGGGACAGGGGGAGAGACCCAGTACTTC; cdr3_aa: CASSYSRGTGGETQYF
clone_size: -; v_call: TRBV7-9; j_call: TRBJ1-1; d_call: -; cdr3_nt: TGTGCCAGCAGCTTAGGGGACACCGGAGGAACTGAAGCTTTCTTT; cdr3_aa: CASSLGDTGGTEAFF
clone_size: -; v_call: TRBV5-6; j_call: TRBJ1-2; d_call: -; cdr3_nt: TGTGCCAGCAGCCAGCTCGAACTGGGGACTAACTATGGCTACACCTTC; cdr3_aa: CASSQLELGTNYGYTF
clone_size: -; v_call: TRBV28; j_call: TRBJ2-7; d_call: TRBD2; cdr3_nt: TGTGCCAGCAGTCCCGGACTAGCGGAATACGAGCAGTACTTC; cdr3_aa: CASSPGLAEYEQYF
clone_size: -; v_call: TRBV29-1; j_call: TRBJ2-7; d_call: -; cdr3_nt: TGCAGCGTCGCCGTGTACGGCGGGGAGCAGTACTTC; cdr3_aa: CSVAVYGGEQYF
clone_size: -; v_call: TRBV4-1; j_call: TRBJ2-2; d_call: -; cdr3_nt: TGCGCCAGCAGCCAGGATCGTTTCGGTTCCGGGGAGCTGTTTTTT; cdr3_aa: CASSQDRFGSGELFF
clone_size: -; v_call: TRBV28; j_call: TRBJ2-7; d_call: -; cdr3_nt: TGTGCCAGCAGTTTTCCGCAGGGGAGGCACGAGCAGTACTTC; cdr3_aa: CASSFPQGRHEQYF
clone_size: once; v_call: TRBV28; j_call: TRBJ2-7; d_call: TRBD1; cdr3_nt: TGTGCCAGCAGTTTAGCCGGACAGGGCTCCTACGAGCAGTACTTC; cdr3_aa: CASSLAGQGSYEQYF
clone_size: -; v_call: TRBV2; j_call: TRBJ2-7; d_call: -; cdr3_nt: TGTGCCAGCGCTGACCGATCTTACTCCTACGAGCAGTACTTC; cdr3_aa: CASADRSYSYEQYF
clone_size: -; v_call: TRBV11-2; j_call: TRBJ2-3; d_call: TRBD2; cdr3_nt: TGTGCCAGCAGCTTACTTGCCGGGACTAGCGGGCCCATCACAGATACGCAGTATTTT; cdr3_aa: CASSLLAGTSGPITDTQYF
clone_size: -; v_call: TRBV5-1; j_call: TRBJ2-1; d_call: -; cdr3_nt: TGCGCCAGCAAACAAACCGGGGCCCGGGTTGGGAACAATGAGCAGTTCTTC; cdr3_aa: CASKQTGARVGNNEQFF
clone_size: once; v_call: TRBV7-9; j_call: TRBJ1-1; d_call: -; cdr3_nt: TGTGCCAGCAGCTTAGTGGGAGCTGAAGCTTTCTTT; cdr3_aa: CASSLVGAEAFF
clone_size: -; v_call: TRBV27; j_call: TRBJ2-5; d_call: TRBD2; cdr3_nt: TGTGCCAGCAGTTCCCGCGGGACTAGCGGGAGAAGGGAGACCCAGTACTTC; cdr3_aa: CASSSRGTSGRRETQYF
clone_size: -; v_call: TRBV28; j_call: TRBJ1-2; d_call: TRBD1; cdr3_nt: TGTGCCAGCACCCGAACGGGACAGGGGGCGCCGGGCAGGTCCTACACCTTC; cdr3_aa: CASTRTGQGAPGRSYTF
clone_size: -; v_call: TRBV6-1; j_call: TRBJ1-5; d_call: -; cdr3_nt: TGTGCCAGCAGTGGGAAGGGAAGGTGGAGCAATCAGCCCCAGCATTTT; cdr3_aa: CASSGKGRWSNQPQHF
clone_size: -; v_call: TRBV5-1; j_call: TRBJ2-2; d_call: -; cdr3_nt: TGCGCCAGCAGCTGGACCTCGCCATCCTCCGGGGAGCTGTTTTTT; cdr3_aa: CASSWTSPSSGELFF
clone_size: once; v_call: TRBV5-4; j_call: TRBJ2-5; d_call: -; cdr3_nt: TGTGCCAGCAGCTCGGGACGGCAAGAGACCCAGTACTTC; cdr3_aa: CASSSGRQETQYF
clone_size: -; v_call: TRBV5-5; j_call: TRBJ1-2; d_call: -; cdr3_nt: TGTGCCAGCAGCTTGCTCCATAACTATGGCTACACCTTC; cdr3_aa: CASSLLHNYGYTF
clone_size: -; v_call: TRBV7-9; j_call: TRBJ1-2; d_call: -; cdr3_nt: TGTGCCAGCAGCTTAGGAGGGCCCAACTATGGCTACACCTTC; cdr3_aa: CASSLGGPNYGYTF
clone_size: -; v_call: TRBV5-1; j_call: TRBJ2-3; d_call: TRBD2; cdr3_nt: TGCGCCAGCAGCTTGGCTGCAGCGGGAGTAATAGATACGCAGTATTTT; cdr3_aa: CASSLAAAGVIDTQYF
clone_size: -; v_call: TRBV28; j_call: TRBJ2-2; d_call: TRBD1; cdr3_nt: TGTGCCAGCAGCCGACAGGGGGCCGACACCGGGGAGCTGTTTTTT; cdr3_aa: CASSRQGADTGELFF
clone_size: -; v_call: TRBV6-1; j_call: TRBJ2-1; d_call: TRBD2; cdr3_nt: TGTGCCAGCAGTGAACTAGCGGGAAGAGGCAATGAGCAGTTCTTC; cdr3_aa: CASSELAGRGNEQFF
clone_size: -; v_call: TRBV6-6; j_call: TRBJ1-1; d_call: TRBD1; cdr3_nt: TGTGCCAGCAGTTATCGTCCAGGGGGGAACACTGAAGCTTTCTTT; cdr3_aa: CASSYRPGGNTEAFF
clone_size: -; v_call: TRBV10-3; j_call: TRBJ2-5; d_call: -; cdr3_nt: TGTGCCATCAGTGAGGCAGGGACTCAAGAGACCCAGTACTTC; cdr3_aa: CAISEAGTQETQYF
clone_size: -; v_call: TRBV5-6; j_call: TRBJ2-5; d_call: -; cdr3_nt: TGTGCCAGCAGCTTTGCGACAAAGGGGGAGTACCAAGAGACCCAGTACTTC; cdr3_aa: CASSFATKGEYQETQYF
clone_size: -; v_call: TRBV6-1; j_call: TRBJ1-1; d_call: -; cdr3_nt: TGTGCCAGCAGTGCTCGCTTAGGGAACACTGAAGCTTTCTTT; cdr3_aa: CASSARLGNTEAFF